The 11 T cell receptor beta chains reported below all come from one sample, sequenced in a study of blood T cell repertoires in COVID-19. Libraries were prepared by immunoSEQ multiplex PCR; TCRdb keeps only in-frame clonotypes and omits some of them. The sample contains under 300,000 clones, just under 90% of which appear only once. Sequenced material: peripheral blood. These TCRs come from a woman between 40 and 55 years old with acute or convalescent COVID-19.

The chain uses TRBV9 and TRBJ2-3; maybe TRBD2 (6 bases). The germline gives CDR1 SGDLS, CDR2 YYNGEE. V lost 1 base to trimming and J lost 3 bases, with 9 bases between them. This CDR3 region has 14 residues. CDR3 sequence: CASSVTGRTDTQYF. CDR3 nucleotides: TGTGCCAGCAGCGTAACGGGGAGGACAGATACGCAGTATTTT.

V usage is TRBV6-5 and J usage is TRBJ1-2; 11 bases are a match to TRBD1. V trimming: 6 bases; J trimming: 7 bases; junction bases outside the gene matches: 4. CDR1 and CDR2 from the germline V gene are MNHEY and SVGAGI. The CDR3 consists of 13 residues. CDR3 sequence (DNA): TGTGCCAGCAGGGGACAGGGGGGCGCTGGCTACACCTTC. Amino acid sequence: CASRGQGGAGYTF.

The chain couples TRBV4-1 to TRBJ2-7; TRBD1 agrees at 10 bases. The V gene end was trimmed by 2 bases and the J gene end by 5 bases; junction bases not matched to a gene: 15. Germline assignment: CDR1 MGHRA and CDR2 YSYEKL. This CDR3 is 18 amino acids long. The CDR3 DNA reads TGCGCCAGCAGCCAAAGGGCCTTCCGGACAGGGGGAATTGACGAGCAGTACGTC. Amino acid sequence: CASSQRAFRTGGIDEQYV.

The CDR3 DNA reads TGTGCCACCAGCCCCGGGGATGACTACGAAAAACTGTTTTTT. This sequence encodes CATSPGDDYEKLFF. The chain combines TRBV15 with TRBJ1-4, with D unresolved. Germline V gene data show CDR1 as LNHNV and CDR2 as YYDKDF (reference sequence). The CDR3 runs 14 residues. With 5 bases removed from V and 8 bases from J, the gap between germline ends came to 15 bases.

A remark on this clone: The sample contains more than one DNA sequence encoding this CDR3. This rearrangement joins TRBV5-1 to TRBJ1-1, with D uncertain. This CDR3 spans 14 amino acids. Germline values: CDR1 SGHRS, CDR2 YFSETQ. Deletions cut 0 bases from V and 2 bases from J, with 8 bases between. The CDR3 loop reads CASSLATGNTEAFF. Written as DNA, the CDR3 is TGCGCCAGCAGCTTGGCCACGGGTAACACTGAAGCTTTCTTT.

J is TRBJ1-1 and V is TRBV29-1; TRBD1 aligns across 11 bases. CDR3 length equals 14 residues. The germline CDR1 and CDR2 sequences are SQVTM and ANQGSEA. The junction had 8 bases not matched to a gene; V was cut back by 7 bases and J by 4 bases. In DNA, the CDR3 is TGCAGCGCCCTTAGGGGGACAGGGGGCACTGAAGCTTTCTTT. Translation: CSALRGTGGTEAFF.

The chain has TRBV30 and TRBJ2-3; TRBD2 agrees at 7 bases. Per the germline V gene, CDR1 is GTSNPN and CDR2 is SVGIG (reference sequence). The V gene end was trimmed by 0 bases and the J gene end by 1 base; junction bases not matched to a gene: 13. This CDR3 has 18 residues. CDR3 region: CAWSVPPSGRGGTDTQYF. CDR3 sequence (DNA): TGTGCCTGGAGTGTACCCCCCTCTGGACGGGGGGGCACAGATACGCAGTATTTT.

The chain couples TRBV6-5 to TRBJ1-1; D remains unclear. Trimming stripped 8 bases from V and 0 bases from J, with 7 bases between. Germline CDR1 is MNHEY and CDR2 is SVGAGI. This CDR3 has 12 residues. The CDR3: CASAAMNTEAFF. The CDR3 DNA is TGTGCCAGCGCGGCCATGAACACTGAAGCTTTCTTT.

The J gene is TRBJ2-3, the V gene TRBV12-5; 8 positions agree with TRBD2. J was trimmed by 6 bases and V by 2 bases; bases with no gene match: 10. This CDR3 contains 16 residues. Germline assignment: CDR1 LGHNT and CDR2 FRNRAP. The DNA of the CDR3 is TGTGCTAGTGGTTTGCCCCGGACTGGCGGGGGGGATACGCAGTATTTT. Its translation is CASGLPRTGGGDTQYF.

The chain employs TRBV2 and TRBJ1-2; D possibly corresponds to TRBD1 (6 bases). This CDR3 is 14 amino acids long. V was pared by 0 bases and J by 8 bases, with 13 bases between. CDR1 is SNHLY and CDR2 is FYNNEI in the germline V gene. The CDR3 here is CASSEAPGARGYTF. The CDR3, as DNA: TGTGCCAGCAGTGAAGCGCCAGGGGCTAGGGGCTACACCTTC. The full variable domain, in which reference TRBV2 and TRBJ1-2 provide the parts outside the CDR3, is EPEVTQTPSHQVTQMGQEVILRCVPISNHLYFYWYRQILGQKVEFLVSFYNNEISEKSEIFDDQFSVERPDGSNFTLKIRSTKLEDSAMYFCASSEAPGARGYTFGSGTRLTVV.

This rearrangement joins TRBV6-5 to TRBJ1-2; 8 bases are a match to TRBD1. Trimming took 0 bases from V and 8 from J; bases not matched to a gene: 11. Germline-derived CDR1 and CDR2 are MNHEY and SVGAGI. The length of the CDR3 is 16 residues. The CDR3 DNA is TGTGCCAGCAGTTACTCGGCGGGACAGGTGGCTGAGGGCTACACCTTC. It encodes CASSYSAGQVAEGYTF.